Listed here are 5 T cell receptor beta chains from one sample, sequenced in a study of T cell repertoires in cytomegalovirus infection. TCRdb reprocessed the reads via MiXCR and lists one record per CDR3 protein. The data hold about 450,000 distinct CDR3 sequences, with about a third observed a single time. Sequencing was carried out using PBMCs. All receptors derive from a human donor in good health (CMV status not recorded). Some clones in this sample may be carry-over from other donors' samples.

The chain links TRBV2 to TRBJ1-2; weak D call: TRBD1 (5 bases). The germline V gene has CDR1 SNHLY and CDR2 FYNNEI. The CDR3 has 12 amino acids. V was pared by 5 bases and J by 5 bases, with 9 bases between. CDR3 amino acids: CASSKQEYGYTF. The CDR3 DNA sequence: TGTGCCAGCAGTAAACAGGAGTATGGCTACACCTTC.

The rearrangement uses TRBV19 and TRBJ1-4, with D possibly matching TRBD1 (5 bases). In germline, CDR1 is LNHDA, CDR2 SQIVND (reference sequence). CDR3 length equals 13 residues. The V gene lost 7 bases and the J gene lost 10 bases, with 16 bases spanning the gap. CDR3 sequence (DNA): TGTGCCAGTACCTCCGCGGGGGTCGGAAAACTGTTTTTT. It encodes CASTSAGVGKLFF.

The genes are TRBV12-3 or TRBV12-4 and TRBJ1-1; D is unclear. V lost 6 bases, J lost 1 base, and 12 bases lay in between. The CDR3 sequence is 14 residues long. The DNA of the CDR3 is TGTGCCAGCAGCGCCCTCACATGGAACACTGAAGCTTTCTTT. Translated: CASSALTWNTEAFF.

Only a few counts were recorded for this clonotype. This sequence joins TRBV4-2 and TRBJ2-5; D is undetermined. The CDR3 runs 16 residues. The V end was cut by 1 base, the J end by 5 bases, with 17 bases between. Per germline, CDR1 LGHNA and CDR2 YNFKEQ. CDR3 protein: CASSQGAVGSRETQYF. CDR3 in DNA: TGTGCCAGCAGCCAAGGGGCCGTTGGAAGTAGGGAGACCCAGTACTTC.

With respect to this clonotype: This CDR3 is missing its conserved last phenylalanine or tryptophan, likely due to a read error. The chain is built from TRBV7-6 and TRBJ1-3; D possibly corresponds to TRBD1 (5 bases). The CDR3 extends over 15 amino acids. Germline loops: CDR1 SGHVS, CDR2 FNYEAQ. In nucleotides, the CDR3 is TGTGCCAGCAGCTTACGATTACAGGATGGAAACACTATATATCTT. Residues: CASSLRLQDGNTIYL.